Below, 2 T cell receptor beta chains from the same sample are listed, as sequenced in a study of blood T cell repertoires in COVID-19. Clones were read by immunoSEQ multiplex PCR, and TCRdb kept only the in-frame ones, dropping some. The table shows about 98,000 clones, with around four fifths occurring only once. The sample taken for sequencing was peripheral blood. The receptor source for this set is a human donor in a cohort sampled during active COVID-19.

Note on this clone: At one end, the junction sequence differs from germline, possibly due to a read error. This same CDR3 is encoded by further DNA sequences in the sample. CDR3 nucleotides: TGCGCCAAACCTCGGCGGGGAGGCTCCTACGAGCAGTACTTT. This translates into CAKPRRGGSYEQYF. The chain combines TRBV5-1 with TRBJ2-7, with D tentatively TRBD2 (6 bases). CDR3 size: 14 residues. Germline-derived CDR1 and CDR2 are SGHRS and YFSETQ.

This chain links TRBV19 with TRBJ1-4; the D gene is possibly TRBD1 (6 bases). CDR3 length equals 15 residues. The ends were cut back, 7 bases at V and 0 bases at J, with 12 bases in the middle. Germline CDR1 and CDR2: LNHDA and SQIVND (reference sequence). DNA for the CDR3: TGTGCCAGTAAATCGGACAGAGCAACTAATGAAAAACTGTTTTTT. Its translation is CASKSDRATNEKLFF.